Presented here are 18 T cell receptor beta chains from one specimen sequenced in a study of early T cells in non-severe SARS-CoV-2 infection. One entry per CDR3 protein results from TCRdb running MiXCR on the 5' RACE reads. The sample includes about 30,000 distinct CDR3 sequences, about 4.5% seen only once; the top ten take 4.5% to 7%. The sample here was whole blood, taken at baseline. These receptors were obtained from an adult who was a healthcare worker with PCR-confirmed SARS-CoV-2 infection or an uninfected control (not recorded which).

This clonotype appeared many times. DNA for the CDR3: TGTGCCAGCAGCCCTCTCAGGGGATGGGGGGACACTGAAGCTTTCTTT. This codes for CASSPLRGWGDTEAFF. The chain employs TRBV12-3 or TRBV12-4 and TRBJ1-1; maybe TRBD1 (6 bases). Trimming removed 6 bases from V and 3 bases from J, with 20 bases in between. This CDR3 has 16 residues.

This clonotype was recorded at least ten times. The chain uses TRBV6-6 and TRBJ2-5; tentative D call: TRBD2 (6 bases). Germline V CDR1 and CDR2: MNHNY, SVGAGI (reference sequence). CDR3 length: 13 residues. Trimming pared 6 bases from V and 5 bases from J, leaving 13 bases between. Here the CDR3 reads CASSPTSLETQYF. CDR3 bases: TGTGCCAGCAGCCCTACTAGCCTCGAGACCCAGTACTTC.

The chain uses TRBV10-3 and TRBJ2-1; D call uncertain. CDR3 length: 11 residues. Per germline, CDR1 ENHRY and CDR2 SYGVKD. The germline V and J ends were trimmed by 2 bases and 7 bases, with 3 bases remaining between them. Here the CDR3 DNA reads TGTGCCATCAGTGAGGGAAATGAGCAGTTCTTC. Its translation: CAISEGNEQFF.

This clonotype occurred many times. The chain links TRBV5-1 to TRBJ2-2; D perhaps matches TRBD2 (6 bases). Per germline, CDR1 SGHRS and CDR2 YFSETQ. V was trimmed by 4 bases and J by 2 bases, leaving 12 bases between them. This CDR3 contains 15 residues. As DNA, the CDR3 is TGCGCCAGCAGCCACACTAGCACCAACACCGGGGAGCTGTTTTTT. Its protein product is CASSHTSTNTGELFF.

Comment on this clonotype: This clone may be a read error of a much larger clone one base away. The chain links TRBV7-9 to TRBJ1-1, with TRBD1 as a possible D gene (5 bases). Trimming cost V 8 bases and J 5 bases, with 27 bases left between them. From germline, CDR1 is SEHNR and CDR2 FQNEAQ (reference sequence). The CDR3 is 17 amino acids. This CDR3 is CASCPPGTKGRRTEAFF. The CDR3 bases are TGTGCCAGCTGCCCACCCGGGACGAAAGGGCGCCGGACTGAAGCTTTCTTT.

The chain has TRBV19 and TRBJ2-7; TRBD1 agrees at 11 bases. Germline trimming cut 1 base from V and 2 bases from J; bases unmatched to any gene: 1. Germline CDR1 LNHDA, CDR2 SQIVND (reference sequence). This CDR3 is 15 amino acids long. This CDR3 reads CASSIGTGGPYEQYF. CDR3 nucleotide sequence: TGTGCCAGTAGTATAGGGACAGGGGGCCCCTACGAGCAGTACTTC.

This clonotype was counted ten times or more. The chain has TRBV5-1 and TRBJ2-1; D call uncertain. Trimming took off 5 bases at V and 4 bases at J, with 16 bases between the two ends. The CDR3 consists of 15 residues. Germline assignment: CDR1 SGHRS and CDR2 YFSETQ. The CDR3 reads CASRTEGYNYNEQFF. The CDR3 DNA reads as TGCGCCAGCAGAACCGAAGGCTACAATTACAATGAGCAGTTCTTC. Looking up the rest from reference TRBV5-1 and TRBJ2-1 gives the full variable domain: KAGVTQTPRYLIKTRGQQVTLSCSPISGHRSVSWYQQTPGQGLQFLFEYFSETQRNKGNFPGRFSGRQFSNSRSEMNVSTLELGDSALYLCASRTEGYNYNEQFFGPGTRLTVL.

This clonotype showed up many times. V usage is TRBV15 and J usage is TRBJ2-7; 9 nucleotides align to TRBD1. Germline CDR1 reads LNHNV; CDR2 reads YYDKDF (reference sequence). The CDR3 is made up of 16 amino acids. J lost 2 bases, V lost 0 bases, and 5 bases had no gene match. CDR3 nucleotides: TGTGCCACCAGCAGAGAATTGTGGACAGGGGCCTACGAGCAGTACTTC. Its translation: CATSRELWTGAYEQYF.

This clonotype was counted at least ten times. The V call is TRBV4-1, the J call TRBJ2-6; the match to TRBD2 covers 8 bases. The CDR3 is made up of 19 amino acids. V trimming: 2 bases; J trimming: 0 bases; junction bases outside the gene matches: 9. Germline V gene sequence: CDR1 MGHRA, CDR2 YSYEKL. Here the CDR3 reads CASSQIGLADISGANVLTF. In DNA, the CDR3 is TGCGCCAGCAGCCAAATCGGACTAGCCGATATCTCTGGGGCCAACGTCCTGACTTTC.

This clonotype came up once. A much larger clone differs from this one at a single base, so this may be a read error. This chain links TRBV4-3 with TRBJ2-3, with TRBD2 matching 8 bases. Germline values: CDR1 LGHNA, CDR2 YSLEER. This CDR3 region has 13 residues. CDR3: CASGQGTRDTQYF. The CDR3 coding sequence is TGCGCCAGCGGCCAGGGGACTAGAGATACGCAGTATTTT.

This clonotype was seen many times. In DNA, the CDR3 is TGTGCCAGCAGCTTAGGACCTGGGGCTGAAGCTTTCTTT. Residues: CASSLGPGAEAFF. The rearrangement uses TRBV11-3 and TRBJ1-1, with D unresolved. The CDR3 covers 13 residues. The V end was cut by 1 base, the J end by 6 bases, with 9 bases between. Germline V gives CDR1 SGHNT, CDR2 YENEEA.

This clonotype was detected many times. The V gene is TRBV19, the J gene TRBJ1-4; possibly TRBD1 for D (5 bases). V shed 5 bases and J shed 3 bases, with 16 bases lying between them. Looked up from germline, CDR1 is LNHDA and CDR2 is SQIVND (reference sequence). CDR3 length: 16 residues. CDR3 nucleotides: TGTGCCAGTAGTCCCACCTCAGGGATTGCTAATGAAAAACTGTTTTTT. Its protein product is CASSPTSGIANEKLFF.

This clonotype appeared many times. The chain links TRBV6-5 to TRBJ1-2; no clear D. Trimming cost V 4 bases and J 2 bases, with 14 bases left between them. Germline lookup yields CDR1 MNHEY and CDR2 SVGAGI. The CDR3 spans 15 residues. The CDR3 region is CASSSPGRSNYGYTF. DNA for the CDR3: TGTGCCAGCAGTTCCCCCGGGAGGTCCAACTATGGCTACACCTTC.

This clonotype was seen only a few times. The J gene is TRBJ1-2, the V gene TRBV6-2 or TRBV6-3; D possibly corresponds to TRBD1 (6 bases). Per germline, CDR1 MNHEY and CDR2 SVGEGT. The CDR3 totals 12 residues. Trimming cost V 6 bases and J 4 bases, with 9 bases left between them. The CDR3 loop reads CASRTGVYGYTF. CDR3 coding DNA: TGTGCCAGCAGGACAGGAGTCTATGGCTACACCTTC.

Many counts were recorded for this clonotype. The chain uses TRBV6-1 and TRBJ2-7, with 9 bases lining up with TRBD2. In germline, CDR1 is MNHNS, CDR2 SASEGT. This CDR3 contains 16 residues. V shed 10 bases and J 7 bases; nucleotides not matched to a gene: 20. CDR3 loop: CAIRKGASGTVREQYF. The CDR3 DNA sequence: TGTGCCATTCGAAAGGGAGCTAGCGGGACGGTTCGGGAGCAGTACTTC.

The chain employs TRBV12-3 or TRBV12-4 and TRBJ1-3, with unresolved D. Between the trimmed V and J ends, which lost 4 bases and 1 base, there was a span of 8 bases. CDR3 length: 14 residues. CDR3 loop: CASSYSHSGNTIYF. The CDR3, as DNA: TGTGCCAGCAGTTACTCCCATTCTGGAAACACCATATATTTT.

Many counts were recorded for this clonotype. The chain joins TRBV7-9 to TRBJ2-7; no definite D call. Between the trimmed V and J ends, which lost 3 bases and 3 bases, there was a span of 12 bases. CDR3 size: 14 residues. Germline V gene lookup returns CDR1 SEHNR and CDR2 FQNEAQ (reference sequence). In DNA form, the CDR3 reads TGTGCCAGCAGCTTTGGTCCGGAGAGCTACGAGCAGTACTTC. As protein: CASSFGPESYEQYF.

This clonotype was detected ten times or more. Written as DNA, the CDR3 is TGCAGCGGCACGAATCGCGGGGGCTCCTACAATGAGCAGTTCTTC. Protein: CSGTNRGGSYNEQFF. The chain employs TRBV29-1 and TRBJ2-1; TRBD2 matches 7 bases. After removal of 7 bases from V and 0 bases from J, the junction contained 9 bases not matched to a gene. CDR1 and CDR2 (germline): SQVTM, ANQGSEA. This CDR3 comprises 15 residues.